The entry below gives a single T cell receptor (beta chain) sequence along with its context. In the study's own analysis: Nucleated cell number was recorded as an estimate derived from reference gene primer amplification. Some clones are missing from TCRdb's copy, which holds only in-frame ones; the method was immunoSEQ multiplex PCR. V and J calls and clone size are as listed in that table; D and trimming were resolved from the DNA. Among more than 300,000 clones listed, about 90% were seen once. These data originate in a study of blood T cell repertoires in COVID-19. Background on the study: Collection of acute and convalescent COVID-19 samples took place in the United States, Italy and Spain.

It was during active infection that Seattle patients were enrolled and then longitudinally followed. Germline V lookup: CDR1 MGHRA, CDR2 YSYEKL. With V trimmed by 2 bases and J by 8 bases, 6 bases remained unmatched. The CDR3 has 14 amino acids. This chain links TRBV4-1 with TRBJ2-1; 7 bases map to TRBD2. The sample consisted of peripheral blood. The clonotype was recovered from a woman aged 25 to 39 with COVID-19, enrolled during active disease. The CDR3, as DNA: TGCGCCAGCAGCCAATTCGCGGGAGTGGATGAGCAGTTCTTC. This gives the protein CASSQFAGVDEQFF.